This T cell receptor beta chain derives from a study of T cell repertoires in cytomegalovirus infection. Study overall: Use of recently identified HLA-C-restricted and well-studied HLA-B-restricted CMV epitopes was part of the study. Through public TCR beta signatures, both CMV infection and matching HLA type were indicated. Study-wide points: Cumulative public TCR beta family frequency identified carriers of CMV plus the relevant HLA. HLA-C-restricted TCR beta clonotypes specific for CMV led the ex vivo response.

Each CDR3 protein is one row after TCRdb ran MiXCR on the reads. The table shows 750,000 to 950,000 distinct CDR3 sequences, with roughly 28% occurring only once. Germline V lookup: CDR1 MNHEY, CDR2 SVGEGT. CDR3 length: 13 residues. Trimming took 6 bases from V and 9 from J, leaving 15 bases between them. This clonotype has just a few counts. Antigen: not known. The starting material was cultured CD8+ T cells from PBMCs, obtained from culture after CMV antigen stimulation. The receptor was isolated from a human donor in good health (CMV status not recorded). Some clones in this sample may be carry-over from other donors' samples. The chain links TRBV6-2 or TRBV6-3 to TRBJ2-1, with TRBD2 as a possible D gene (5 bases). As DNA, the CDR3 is TGTGCCAGCAGAAGTCTAGCTTTAGGTGAGCAGTTCTTC. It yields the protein CASRSLALGEQFF.